One sample yielded the 30 T cell receptor beta chains listed below, sequenced in a study of blood T cell repertoires in COVID-19. Sequencing was performed with immunoSEQ multiplex PCR; in TCRdb, only in-frame clones are kept and a portion is missing. The sample has around 400,000 clones, 80% to 90% seen once. Material for sequencing was peripheral blood. These receptors all stem from a woman aged 30 to 39 with COVID-19, enrolled during active disease.

This rearrangement joins TRBV28 to TRBJ1-2; 8 bases line up with TRBD1. The V gene end was trimmed by 7 bases and the J gene end by 8 bases; junction bases not matched to a gene: 6. CDR1 is MDHEN, CDR2 SYDVKM, per germline. The CDR3 runs 12 residues. This CDR3 reads CASTSNRGGYTF. CDR3 bases: TGTGCCAGCACGTCGAACAGGGGGGGCTACACCTTC.

The sample holds one count of this clone. The chain joins TRBV5-8 to TRBJ2-3; 9 nucleotides match TRBD1. Germline lookup yields CDR1 SGHTS and CDR2 YDEGEE. This CDR3 region has 15 residues. V dropped 0 bases and J dropped 4; count of bases not matched to a gene: 3. In DNA, the CDR3 is TGTGCCAGCAGCTTGGGACAGGGGGTGGCAGATACGCAGTATTTT. Translated: CASSLGQGVADTQYF.

This sequence joins TRBV9 and TRBJ2-3, with TRBD1 identical over 7 bases. Per germline, CDR1 SGDLS and CDR2 YYNGEE. This CDR3 has 15 residues. V dropped 3 bases and J dropped 3; count of bases not matched to a gene: 7. The CDR3 is CASSARQGGTDTQYF. In nucleotides, the CDR3 is TGTGCCAGCAGCGCCCGACAGGGTGGAACAGATACGCAGTATTTT.

Comments on this clone: Other DNA sequences from this sample encode an identical CDR3 as well. The genes are TRBV2 and TRBJ2-7; 13 nucleotides line up with TRBD2. This CDR3 contains 14 residues. Looked up from germline, CDR1 is SNHLY and CDR2 is FYNNEI. The trim removed 7 bases at V and 2 bases at J, leaving 2 bases unmatched. CDR3 protein: CASKGTSGTYEQYF. The CDR3 DNA reads as TGTGCCAGCAAAGGGACTAGCGGGACCTACGAGCAGTACTTC. The full variable domain, its missing parts supplied by reference TRBV2 and TRBJ2-7, is EPEVTQTPSHQVTQMGQEVILRCVPISNHLYFYWYRQILGQKVEFLVSFYNNEISEKSEIFDDQFSVERPDGSNFTLKIRSTKLEDSAMYFCASKGTSGTYEQYFGPGTRLTVT.

The rearrangement links TRBV27 to TRBJ2-1; tentatively, D is TRBD2 (5 bases). Germline loops: CDR1 MNHEY, CDR2 SMNVEV (reference sequence). V lost 3 bases, J lost 3 bases, and 15 bases lay in between. The CDR3 runs 16 residues. CDR3 amino acids: CASSFLASGGYNEQFF. The CDR3 nucleotides are TGTGCCAGCAGTTTTCTGGCGTCAGGAGGCTACAATGAGCAGTTCTTC.

The DNA of the CDR3 is TGTGCCAGCAGCTTAAACTACGGGATTGGAGAAGATACGCAGTATTTT. Translation: CASSLNYGIGEDTQYF. The rearrangement joins TRBV11-2 to TRBJ2-3, with D perhaps TRBD2 (5 bases). Between the trimmed V and J ends, which lost 2 bases and 5 bases, there was a span of 17 bases. This CDR3 region has 16 residues. Germline V gives CDR1 SGHAT, CDR2 FQNNGV.

The chain joins TRBV4-1 to TRBJ2-7; 7 bases are a match to TRBD1. The V gene's germline CDR1 is MGHRA and CDR2 YSYEKL. Trimming cost V 2 bases and J 1 base; bases outside gene matches: 2. CDR3 length: 14 residues. The CDR3 spells CASSQQTGSYEQYF. CDR3 nucleotides: TGCGCCAGCAGCCAACAGACAGGGTCCTACGAGCAGTACTTC.

There are a few counts of this clone. The chain is built from TRBV19 and TRBJ2-1; the match to TRBD2 covers 10 bases. The germline gives CDR1 LNHDA, CDR2 SQIVND (reference sequence). V dropped 5 bases and J dropped 9; count of bases not matched to a gene: 10. The CDR3 totals 15 residues. In DNA form, the CDR3 reads TGTGCCAGTAGTCGTCTAGCGGGAGACATGGGTGAGCAGTTCTTC. This gives the protein CASSRLAGDMGEQFF.

The CDR3 DNA is TGCGCCAGCAGCTTGTCATGGGGCTGGAACTATGGCTACACCTTC. Translating it yields CASSLSWGWNYGYTF. The V gene is TRBV5-1, the J gene TRBJ1-2; maybe TRBD1 (5 bases). The CDR3 extends over 15 amino acids. V lost 1 base, J lost 2 bases, and 12 bases lay in between. Germline assignment: CDR1 SGHRS and CDR2 YFSETQ.

This clone was observed once. The chain carries TRBV6-1 and TRBJ1-1; 9 bases agree with TRBD1. This CDR3 has 14 amino acids. V lost 3 bases to trimming and J lost 5 bases; unmatched junction nucleotides: 4. CDR1 MNHNS and CDR2 SASEGT come from the germline V gene. The CDR3 DNA sequence: TGTGCCAGCAGTGATACAGGGGGCAGTACTGAAGCTTTCTTT. Amino acids: CASSDTGGSTEAFF.

The chain recombines TRBV28 with TRBJ2-3; perhaps TRBD2 as D (6 bases). Germline loops: CDR1 MDHEN, CDR2 SYDVKM. The germline V and J ends were trimmed by 5 bases and 5 bases, with 14 bases remaining between them. This CDR3 has 14 residues. DNA for the CDR3: TGTGCCAGCAGTAAGGTACTAGCAAGAGATACGCAGTATTTT. This translates into CASSKVLARDTQYF.

V gene TRBV19 combines with J gene TRBJ1-4, with D unresolved. The ends were cut back, 3 bases at V and 7 bases at J, with 12 bases in the middle. This CDR3 is built from 14 residues. Germline V gene lookup returns CDR1 LNHDA and CDR2 SQIVND (reference sequence). Here the CDR3 reads CASSITPRGEKLFF. DNA of the CDR3: TGTGCCAGTAGTATTACCCCCCGCGGTGAAAAACTGTTTTTT.

The genes are TRBV4-3 and TRBJ2-1; a weak D match, TRBD2 (5 bases). This CDR3 comprises 14 residues. Trimming took 0 bases from V and 7 from J, leaving 10 bases between them. Germline CDR1 LGHNA, CDR2 YSLEER. This chain's CDR3 is CASSQEGPGNEQFF. The CDR3 DNA reads TGCGCCAGCAGCCAAGAAGGGCCGGGGAATGAGCAGTTCTTC.

The chain joins TRBV6-2 or TRBV6-3 to TRBJ2-3; 10 positions agree with TRBD2. Germline V gives CDR1 MNHEY, CDR2 SVGEGT. V shed 2 bases and J 5 bases; nucleotides not matched to a gene: 13. CDR3 length: 18 amino acids. The CDR3 sequence is CASSYVSGRAVSRDTQYF. In DNA, the CDR3 is TGTGCCAGCAGTTACGTGAGCGGGAGGGCCGTATCGAGAGATACGCAGTATTTT.

V and J are TRBV6-6 and TRBJ2-2, with TRBD1 as a possible D gene (5 bases). The CDR3 runs 16 residues. Germline V gene sequence: CDR1 MNHNY, CDR2 SVGAGI (reference sequence). V shed 2 bases and J shed 2 bases, with 12 bases lying between them. The CDR3 bases are TGTGCCAGCAGTTACAGCTCAGGGTTCAACACCGGGGAGCTGTTTTTT. Protein: CASSYSSGFNTGELFF.

In its sample, this clone was seen once. The genes are TRBV6-6 and TRBJ1-5, with 12 bases matching TRBD1. The trim removed 5 bases at V and 1 base at J, leaving 9 bases unmatched. The V gene's germline CDR1 is MNHNY and CDR2 SVGAGI (reference sequence). The CDR3 sequence is 18 residues long. The CDR3 DNA reads as TGTGCCAGCAGTCCCGGGACAGGGGGCATAGGGAGCAATCAGCCCCAGCATTTT. This codes for CASSPGTGGIGSNQPQHF.

The chain combines TRBV18 with TRBJ2-4; D is perhaps TRBD1 (5 bases). Per germline, CDR1 KGHSH and CDR2 LQKENI. CDR3 length: 14 amino acids. V shed 5 bases and J shed 0 bases, with 8 bases lying between them. DNA for the CDR3: TGTGCCAGCTCAGTCGACAGAGCCAAAAACATTCAGTACTTC. Protein product: CASSVDRAKNIQYF. Together with reference TRBV18 and TRBJ2-4, the CDR3 gives the full variable domain: NAGVMQNPRHLVRRRGQEARLRCSPMKGHSHVYWYRQLPEEGLKFMVYLQKENIIDESGMPKERFSAEFPKEGPSILRIQQVVRGDSAAYFCASSVDRAKNIQYFGAGTRLSVL.

J is TRBJ1-1 and V is TRBV6-8; 12 bases line up with TRBD1. With V trimmed by 6 bases and J by 0 bases, 14 bases remained unmatched. CDR1 and CDR2 (germline): MNHGY, SAAAGT. The CDR3 spans 19 residues. CDR3 protein: CASRPGTGGPKAMNTEAFF. In DNA form, the CDR3 reads TGTGCCAGCAGACCCGGGACAGGGGGCCCAAAGGCCATGAACACTGAAGCTTTCTTT.

In this sample, this clone turned up once. The genes are TRBV4-3 and TRBJ2-2; 10 positions agree with TRBD2. With 1 base clipped from V and 7 bases from J, the junction kept 6 bases outside the gene matches. The CDR3 totals 16 residues. The germline gives CDR1 LGHNA, CDR2 YSLEER. The CDR3 protein is CASSQGASGSVGELFF. The CDR3 DNA follows: TGCGCCAGCAGCCAAGGGGCTAGCGGGAGTGTCGGGGAGCTGTTTTTT.

The V call is TRBV21-1, the J call TRBJ2-7; the D segment call TRBD2 is taken from the table without a DNA check. TRBV21-1 is a pseudogene locus. The CDR3 is made up of 18 amino acids. The CDR3 DNA follows: TGTGCCAGCAGCAATGACCCCGCCGGAGGGGACTTCTCCTACGAGCAGTACTTC. Protein sequence: CASSNDPAGGDFSYEQYF.

The chain couples TRBV28 to TRBJ2-7, with D tentatively TRBD2 (6 bases). The CDR3 totals 15 residues. V was cut by 5 bases and J by 0 bases, with 14 bases left in between. Germline V gene lookup returns CDR1 MDHEN and CDR2 SYDVKM. CDR3 protein: CASSLTAGSSYEQYF. CDR3 nucleotide sequence: TGTGCCAGCAGTCTGACGGCGGGAAGCTCCTACGAGCAGTACTTC.

The chain links TRBV19 to TRBJ1-3, with D unresolved. V was trimmed by 0 bases and J by 0 bases, leaving 3 bases between them. CDR1 is LNHDA and CDR2 is SQIVND in the germline V gene (reference sequence). CDR3 length: 14 residues. The DNA of the CDR3 is TGTGCCAGTAGTATAGACAACTCTGGAAACACCATATATTTT. This sequence encodes CASSIDNSGNTIYF. Full variable domain (rest looked up from reference TRBV19 and TRBJ1-3): DGGITQSPKYLFRKEGQNVTLSCEQNLNHDAMYWYRQDPGQGLRLIYYSQIVNDFQKGDIAEGYSVSREKKESFPLTVTSAQKNPTAFYLCASSIDNSGNTIYFGEGSWLTVV.

The rearrangement joins TRBV3-1 (or the pseudogene TRBV3-2) to TRBJ1-1, with D perhaps TRBD1 (5 bases). Germline CDR1 LGHDT, CDR2 YNNKEL (reference sequence). Trimming pared 0 bases from V and 3 bases from J, leaving 23 bases between. CDR3 length: 19 amino acids. The CDR3 nucleotides read TGTGCCAGCAGCCAAGATCGACATCGTGCTCGTGGAGGGGACACTGAAGCTTTCTTT. The encoded protein is CASSQDRHRARGGDTEAFF.

The gene calls are TRBV5-1 and TRBJ2-7, with TRBD2 identical over 10 bases. CDR1 and CDR2 from the germline V gene are SGHRS and YFSETQ. The length of the CDR3 is 16 residues. V lost 4 bases, J lost 3 bases, and 10 bases stayed unmatched. CDR3 amino acids: CASSPGGRTSGYEQYF. In nucleotides, the CDR3 is TGCGCCAGCAGCCCTGGTGGACGGACTAGCGGCTACGAGCAGTACTTC.

The V and J genes are TRBV2 and TRBJ1-4; a weak D match, TRBD1 (6 bases). Per the germline V gene, CDR1 is SNHLY and CDR2 is FYNNEI. The CDR3 is 13 amino acids. Trimming removed 5 bases from V and 8 bases from J, with 12 bases in between. CDR3 sequence reads: CASSPTGFEKLFF. The CDR3 nucleotides read TGTGCCAGCAGTCCAACAGGGTTCGAAAAACTGTTTTTT. Drawing the rest from reference TRBV2 and TRBJ1-4, the complete variable domain is EPEVTQTPSHQVTQMGQEVILRCVPISNHLYFYWYRQILGQKVEFLVSFYNNEISEKSEIFDDQFSVERPDGSNFTLKIRSTKLEDSAMYFCASSPTGFEKLFFGSGTQLSVL.

This sequence joins TRBV5-1 and TRBJ2-2; TRBD1 aligns across 7 bases. The CDR3 sequence is 15 residues long. With 0 bases clipped from V and 5 bases from J, the junction kept 4 bases outside the gene matches. From germline, CDR1 is SGHRS and CDR2 YFSETQ. The CDR3 spells CASSLVETGTGELFF. CDR3 bases: TGCGCCAGCAGCTTGGTTGAGACAGGGACCGGGGAGCTGTTTTTT.

This chain joins TRBV2 and TRBJ1-1, with TRBD1 matching 7 bases. CDR3 length equals 13 residues. Trimming at V came to 2 bases and at J to 11 bases, leaving 8 bases not matched to a gene. Germline CDR1 SNHLY, CDR2 FYNNEI. CDR3 residues: CASSETQGGTAFF. For the CDR3, the DNA is TGTGCCAGCAGTGAAACGCAGGGGGGAACGGCTTTCTTT. The full variable domain, in which reference TRBV2 and TRBJ1-1 provide the parts outside the CDR3, is EPEVTQTPSHQVTQMGQEVILRCVPISNHLYFYWYRQILGQKVEFLVSFYNNEISEKSEIFDDQFSVERPDGSNFTLKIRSTKLEDSAMYFCASSETQGGTAFFGQGTRLTVV.

The chain combines TRBV5-6 with TRBJ2-7; 16 nucleotides line up with TRBD2. Trimming at V came to 1 base and at J to 5 bases, leaving 6 bases not matched to a gene. CDR3 length: 17 amino acids. Germline CDR1 and CDR2: SGHDT and YYEEEE. This chain's CDR3 is CASSLTGLAGGNDEQYF. CDR3 DNA sequence: TGTGCCAGCAGCTTGACGGGACTAGCGGGAGGGAACGACGAGCAGTACTTC.

This chain connects TRBV19 to TRBJ2-1; the D gene is possibly TRBD1 (5 bases). Trimming left V 3 bases short and J 3 bases short, with 6 bases between. CDR3 size: 13 residues. Germline CDR1 is LNHDA and CDR2 is SQIVND (reference sequence). CDR3 sequence: CASSMQGYNEQFF. The CDR3 DNA sequence: TGTGCCAGTAGTATGCAGGGCTACAATGAGCAGTTCTTC.

This clone was picked up one time. The genes are TRBV4-1 and TRBJ1-1; 7 bases fit TRBD1. Germline values: CDR1 MGHRA, CDR2 YSYEKL. This CDR3 spans 15 amino acids. V was clipped by 5 bases and J by 0 bases; unmatched bases: 6. CDR3 sequence (DNA): TGCGCCAGCAGCGCCCGACAGGGAGTGAACACTGAAGCTTTCTTT. This encodes CASSARQGVNTEAFF.